The 5 T cell receptor beta chains below were found in one sample sequenced in a study of T cell responses to AZD1222 COVID-19 vaccine. Some clones are missing from TCRdb's copy, which holds only in-frame ones; the method was immunoSEQ multiplex PCR. The sample has 75,000 to 85,000 clones, 87% seen once. The sequences come from peripheral blood, collected 28 days after the second AZD1222 dose. The receptors derive from an adult who received the AZD1222 COVID-19 vaccine.

This sequence joins TRBV7-2 and TRBJ1-4; a weak D match, TRBD1 (5 bases). CDR1 is SGHTA and CDR2 is FQGNSA in the germline V gene. Trimming left V 5 bases short and J 8 bases short, with 18 bases between. The CDR3 is made up of 15 amino acids. The CDR3 DNA sequence: TGTGCCAGCAGCCCGCGTGTAGGGGCTTGGGAAAAACTGTTTTTT. It codes for CASSPRVGAWEKLFF.

The chain joins TRBV4-3 to TRBJ1-1; D uncertain. Trimming took 3 bases from V and 7 from J, leaving 12 bases between them. In germline, CDR1 is LGHNA, CDR2 YSLEER. This CDR3 has 13 residues. The CDR3 protein is CASSHQDGDEAFF. DNA for the CDR3: TGCGCCAGCAGCCATCAGGACGGTGATGAAGCTTTCTTT.

CDR3 in amino acids: CASSRNREPSYEQYF. The CDR3 DNA follows: TGTGCCAGCAGCAGAAACAGGGAACCCTCGTACGAGCAGTACTTC. The V gene is TRBV11-2, the J gene TRBJ2-7, with a possible D match to TRBD1 (6 bases). The V gene lost 5 bases and the J gene lost 4 bases, with 18 bases spanning the gap. Looked up from germline, CDR1 is SGHAT and CDR2 is FQNNGV. The CDR3 has 15 residues.

The chain has TRBV3-1 (or the pseudogene TRBV3-2) and TRBJ1-1, with D possibly being TRBD1 (5 bases). With 7 bases removed from V and 4 bases from J, the gap between germline ends came to 16 bases. This CDR3 is 14 amino acids long. Per the germline V gene, CDR1 is LGHDT and CDR2 is YNNKEL (reference sequence). The CDR3 sequence is CASNQGRVVTEAFF. The CDR3 DNA sequence: TGTGCCAGCAACCAGGGAAGGGTCGTCACTGAAGCTTTCTTT.

The chain joins TRBV19 to TRBJ2-7, with D unresolved. The CDR3 has 13 amino acids. The germline V gene encodes CDR1 LNHDA and CDR2 SQIVND (reference sequence). With 5 bases removed from V and 6 bases from J, the gap between germline ends came to 14 bases. The CDR3 protein is CASSASLFAEQYF. The CDR3 DNA follows: TGTGCCAGTAGTGCTTCCCTATTTGCCGAGCAGTACTTC.